The 7 T cell receptor beta chains given below trace back to one sample, sequenced in a study of shared clonotypes between healthy human individuals. Naive CD8 cells comprised CD45RO-negative, CCR7-positively selected cells, excluding terminally differentiated effector memory CD45RA+ cells. Assay: immunoSEQ multiplex PCR; the TCRdb copy retains only in-frame clones and omits some. The sample holds about 2 million clones, 85% to 95% seen once. The sequencing input was naive CD8+ T cells sorted from blood. The source is a man aged 18 to 30 in good health.

Of note for this clone: The same CDR3 arises from other DNA sequences in this sample as well. This chain connects TRBV11-2 to TRBJ2-7; D perhaps matches TRBD2 (6 bases). The CDR3 extends over 11 amino acids. V was shortened by 3 bases and J by 6 bases, with 6 bases between the two germline ends. Germline CDR1 is SGHAT and CDR2 is FQNNGV. The CDR3, as DNA: TGTGCCAGCAGCTTGGGACTCGAGCAGTACTTC. It yields the protein CASSLGLEQYF.

The gene calls are TRBV5-1 and TRBJ2-5, with TRBD1 matching 7 bases. The CDR3 runs to 14 residues. J lost 1 base, V lost 7 bases, and 7 bases had no gene match. Looked up from germline, CDR1 is SGHRS and CDR2 is YFSETQ. The chain's CDR3 is CASGFWDSQETQYF. CDR3 in DNA: TGCGCCAGCGGGTTTTGGGACAGCCAAGAGACCCAGTACTTC.

V usage is TRBV6-5 and J usage is TRBJ2-1; 11 nucleotides line up with TRBD2. The germline CDR1 and CDR2 sequences are MNHEY and SVGAGI. The CDR3 consists of 14 residues. Trimming removed 7 bases from V and 4 bases from J; junction bases left unmatched: 3. As DNA, the CDR3 is TGTGCCAGCACTAGCGGGGGGCTGTACAATGAGCAGTTCTTC. It is translated as CASTSGGLYNEQFF.

V and J are TRBV9 and TRBJ1-2; D not certain. Germline values: CDR1 SGDLS, CDR2 YYNGEE. V was cut by 0 bases and J by 7 bases, with 10 bases left in between. CDR3 length: 13 amino acids. Here the CDR3 reads CASSVGAQFGYTF. The CDR3 DNA sequence: TGTGCCAGCAGCGTAGGGGCACAGTTTGGCTACACCTTC.

J is TRBJ2-1 and V is TRBV7-6, with 7 bases identical to TRBD2. The length of the CDR3 is 18 residues. Germline V gene lookup returns CDR1 SGHVS and CDR2 FNYEAQ. J was trimmed by 0 bases and V by 5 bases; bases with no gene match: 13. The chain's CDR3 is CASSPWAQGGSSYNEQFF. CDR3 in DNA: TGTGCCAGCAGCCCGTGGGCGCAGGGCGGGAGCTCCTACAATGAGCAGTTCTTC.

This sequence joins TRBV5-6 and TRBJ2-3, with 7 positions matching TRBD2. Trimming cost V 3 bases and J 1 base; bases outside gene matches: 5. This CDR3 region has 15 residues. Germline lookup yields CDR1 SGHDT and CDR2 YYEEEE. The CDR3 bases are TGTGCCAGCAGCTCTGGCGGGGGAGGCACAGATACGCAGTATTTT. Amino acids: CASSSGGGGTDTQYF.

As concerns this clone: This specimen includes other DNA sequences encoding the same CDR3. The J gene is TRBJ2-3, the V gene TRBV9; D is unclear. The CDR3 covers 14 residues. V was trimmed by 0 bases and J by 0 bases, leaving 5 bases between them. Germline V CDR1 and CDR2: SGDLS, YYNGEE. CDR3 nucleotides: TGTGCCAGCAGCGTAGAGGGCAGCACAGATACGCAGTATTTT. Translated, it gives CASSVEGSTDTQYF.